Following are 22 T cell receptor beta chains from one sample sequenced in a study of spatial heterogeneity in lung cancer. TCRdb passed the 5' RACE reads through MiXCR, listing each CDR3 protein once. Among about 10,000 distinct CDR3 sequences, 21% were seen once, and the ten largest hold approximately 40%. As for time point: blood at routine non-recurrence follow-up after resection. This material consisted of PBMCs, taken at follow-up. The receptors stem from a male donor with early-stage non-small cell lung cancer.

The V and J genes are TRBV7-2 and TRBJ2-3; TRBD1 matches 7 bases. This CDR3 is built from 14 residues. V shed 2 bases, J shed 6 bases, and the junction held 5 bases outside the gene matches. The germline V gene has CDR1 SGHTA and CDR2 FQGNSA. Here the CDR3 DNA reads TGTGCCAGCAGCTTACGACAGGGCATGGATACGCAGTATTTT. Translated: CASSLRQGMDTQYF. Supplemented by reference TRBV7-2 and TRBJ2-3, the full variable domain reads GAGVSQSPSNKVTEKGKDVELRCDPISGHTALYWYRQSLGQGLEFLIYFQGNSAPDKSGLPSDRFSAERTGGSVSTLTIQRTQQEDSAVYLCASSLRQGMDTQYFGPGTRLTVL.

This clonotype was picked up many times. V gene TRBV6-1 combines with J gene TRBJ2-1, with TRBD2 matching over 7 bases. Germline values: CDR1 MNHNS, CDR2 SASEGT. Trimming removed 7 bases from V and 3 bases from J; junction bases left unmatched: 12. This CDR3 is 16 amino acids long. CDR3 sequence (DNA): TGTGCCAGCATAACGTCGGGAGGACTTGTCTACAATGAGCAGTTCTTC. It codes for CASITSGGLVYNEQFF.

CDR3 in DNA: TGTGCCACCAGCAGCAAAAGGACCTTTGAAAAACTGTTTTTT. This codes for CATSSKRTFEKLFF. The J gene is TRBJ1-4, the V gene TRBV15; D gene uncertain. V gave up 3 bases and J gave up 7 bases, with 12 bases separating them. The CDR3 has 14 residues. Germline V gives CDR1 LNHNV, CDR2 YYDKDF (reference sequence). Full variable domain (rest looked up from reference TRBV15 and TRBJ1-4): DAMVIQNPRYQVTQFGKPVTLSCSQTLNHNVMYWYQQKSSQAPKLLFHYYDKDFNNEADTPDNFQSRRPNTSFCFLDIRSPGLGDTAMYLCATSSKRTFEKLFFGSGTQLSVL.

There are a few counts of this clonotype. The chain links TRBV7-2 to TRBJ1-6; TRBD1 is a possible D gene (6 bases). Germline CDR1 and CDR2: SGHTA and FQGNSA. This CDR3 spans 18 amino acids. The V end was cut by 0 bases, the J end by 0 bases, with 12 bases between. The CDR3 sequence is CASSLARGPSSYNSPLHF. In DNA, the CDR3 is TGTGCCAGCAGCTTAGCGCGGGGGCCGAGCTCCTATAATTCACCCCTCCACTTT.

The chain joins TRBV18 to TRBJ2-2, with D unclear. Trimming cost V 3 bases and J 1 base, with 6 bases left between them. Germline CDR1 reads KGHSH; CDR2 reads LQKENI. This CDR3 has 14 residues. CDR3 nucleotides: TGTGCCAGCTCACCCCGACAGAACACCGGGGAGCTGTTTTTT. Encoded protein: CASSPRQNTGELFF.

This clonotype was seen ten or more times. The genes are TRBV13 and TRBJ1-1, with D maybe TRBD1 (6 bases). V was trimmed by 0 bases and J by 11 bases, leaving 13 bases between them. The germline CDR1 and CDR2 sequences are PRHDT and FYEKMQ (reference sequence). The CDR3 length is 13 residues. The CDR3 reads CASSLGNRVGAFF. DNA for the CDR3: TGTGCCAGCAGCTTAGGAAACAGGGTAGGGGCTTTCTTT.

The table lists this clonotype with a few counts. This chain connects TRBV28 to TRBJ2-3; D may match TRBD1 or TRBD2 (5 bases each). The CDR3 has 13 residues. CDR1 is MDHEN and CDR2 is SYDVKM in the germline V gene. V gave up 6 bases and J gave up 2 bases, with 9 bases separating them. In DNA form, the CDR3 reads TGTGCCAGCAGCTCCGGGACCACAGATACGCAGTATTTT. Translated, it gives CASSSGTTDTQYF.

This clonotype was found a few times. This chain connects TRBV9 to TRBJ1-6; D not resolved. Trimming removed 0 bases at V and 7 bases at J, with 11 bases between. Germline V gene data show CDR1 as SGDLS and CDR2 as YYNGEE. CDR3 length: 15 residues. CDR3 sequence (DNA): TGTGCCAGCAGCGTAGCTGGCAACGCCAATTCACCCCTCCACTTT. It specifies CASSVAGNANSPLHF.

This clonotype is termed medium-sized. The chain links TRBV27 to TRBJ1-5, with D possibly matching TRBD1 (5 bases). The V end was cut by 4 bases, the J end by 3 bases, with 13 bases between. Germline CDR1 reads MNHEY; CDR2 reads SMNVEV (reference sequence). The CDR3 covers 15 residues. CDR3 amino acids: CASSSLGGDNQPQHF. In DNA form, the CDR3 reads TGTGCCAGCAGTTCCCTAGGAGGGGACAATCAGCCCCAGCATTTT.

The chain links TRBV2 to TRBJ2-5, with TRBD1 identical over 9 bases. The germline V gene has CDR1 SNHLY and CDR2 FYNNEI. The V gene end was trimmed by 5 bases and the J gene end by 2 bases; junction bases not matched to a gene: 3. The CDR3 spans 14 residues. The CDR3 region is CASSNRGRQETQYF. In DNA form, the CDR3 reads TGTGCCAGCAGTAACAGGGGGCGGCAAGAGACCCAGTACTTC.

V is TRBV28 and J is TRBJ2-3, with 7 bases that match TRBD2. CDR1 MDHEN and CDR2 SYDVKM come from the germline V gene. J was trimmed by 8 bases and V by 6 bases; bases with no gene match: 8. CDR3 length: 13 amino acids. The CDR3 coding sequence is TGTGCCAGCAGGGAGACTAGCTTAGGTACGCAGTATTTT. Its protein is CASRETSLGTQYF. The full variable domain, completed using reference TRBV28 and TRBJ2-3, is DVKVTQSSRYLVKRTGEKVFLECVQDMDHENMFWYRQDPGLGLRLIYFSYDVKMKEKGDIPEGYSVSREKKERFSLILESASTNQTSMYLCASRETSLGTQYFGPGTRLTVL.

The gene calls are TRBV6-2 or TRBV6-3 and TRBJ1-1, with a tentative D call TRBD1 (6 bases). The CDR3 covers 15 residues. Germline CDR1 MNHEY, CDR2 SVGEGT. Between the trimmed V and J ends, which lost 4 bases and 4 bases, there was a span of 16 bases. The CDR3 DNA sequence: TGTGCCAGCAGTTCCAAGACGCTGGGGGCCACTGAAGCTTTCTTT. Encoded protein: CASSSKTLGATEAFF.

The table lists this clonotype with many counts. The V call is TRBV20-1, the J call TRBJ2-7, with D maybe TRBD2 (5 bases). V was clipped by 6 bases and J by 3 bases, with 15 bases between them. CDR1 and CDR2 (germline): DFQATT, SNEGSKA (reference sequence). The CDR3 has 13 amino acids. Here the CDR3 DNA reads TGCAGTGCCGGGGTGGCGGAGGTCTACGAGCAGTACTTC. It codes for CSAGVAEVYEQYF.

This clonotype was seen a few times. The CDR3 sequence is CASSLRGGETQYF. The CDR3, as DNA: TGTGCCAGCAGTTTGCGGGGAGGGGAGACCCAGTACTTC. The chain employs TRBV12-3 or TRBV12-4 and TRBJ2-5, with 7 positions matching TRBD2. The ends lost 3 bases at V and 5 bases at J; junction bases unmatched: 3. The CDR3 has 13 amino acids.

This clonotype was seen many times. The rearrangement links TRBV6-2 or TRBV6-3 to TRBJ1-5, with unresolved D. The CDR3 totals 10 residues. Trimming stripped 5 bases from V and 13 bases from J, with 9 bases between. In germline, CDR1 is MNHEY, CDR2 SVGEGT. CDR3 nucleotides: TGTGCCAGCAGTGGCCGGGAACAGCATTTT. Translated, it gives CASSGREQHF.

This clonotype was seen at least ten times. This chain connects TRBV30 to TRBJ1-1, with unresolved D. Germline CDR1 is GTSNPN and CDR2 is SVGIG (reference sequence). The V end was cut by 2 bases, the J end by 4 bases, with 8 bases between. The CDR3 covers 12 residues. For the CDR3, the DNA is TGTGCCTGGAGTAAGAAGGGCACTGAAGCTTTCTTT. Protein product: CAWSKKGTEAFF. The variable domain in full, completed from reference TRBV30 and TRBJ1-1, reads SQTIHQWPATLVQPVGSPLSLECTVEGTSNPNLYWYRQAAGRGLQLLFYSVGIGQISSEVPQNLSASRPQDRQFILSSKKLLLSDSGFYLCAWSKKGTEAFFGQGTRLTVV.

This clonotype was seen many times. V is TRBV7-6 and J is TRBJ2-2; D is possibly TRBD1 (6 bases). The ends were cut back, 3 bases at V and 7 bases at J, with 12 bases in the middle. The germline V gene has CDR1 SGHVS and CDR2 FNYEAQ. The CDR3 sequence is 14 residues long. The CDR3 sequence: CASSLRTDGGELFF. CDR3 nucleotide sequence: TGTGCCAGCAGCTTGCGGACAGATGGCGGGGAGCTGTTTTTT.

This clonotype was picked up many times. The V and J genes are TRBV29-1 and TRBJ2-4, with 9 bases lining up with TRBD1. Losses at the gene ends were 1 base for V and 8 bases for J; bases not matched to a gene: 12. The V gene's germline CDR1 is SQVTM and CDR2 ANQGSEA. This CDR3 has 16 residues. The CDR3 sequence: CSVEGGQGSSDDIQYF. For the CDR3, the DNA is TGCAGCGTTGAAGGGGGACAGGGATCCTCCGACGACATTCAGTACTTC. Based on the CDR3 plus reference TRBV29-1 and TRBJ2-4, the full variable domain is SAVISQKPSRDICQRGTSLTIQCQVDSQVTMMFWYRQQPGQSLTLIATANQGSEATYESGFVIDKFPISRPNLTFSTLTVSNMSPEDSSIYLCSVEGGQGSSDDIQYFGAGTRLSVL.

The chain is built from TRBV4-2 and TRBJ2-7, with a weak D call TRBD1 (5 bases). Germline V gives CDR1 LGHNA, CDR2 YNFKEQ. V dropped 0 bases and J dropped 1 base, with 19 bases sitting between them. The CDR3 runs 18 residues. DNA of the CDR3: TGTGCCAGCAGCCAAGATAGTCTCTGGGGCTCGGAGTCCTACGAGCAGTACTTC. It specifies CASSQDSLWGSESYEQYF.

In its sample, this clonotype was seen many times. V gene TRBV28 combines with J gene TRBJ2-3, with TRBD2 matching 9 bases. This CDR3 is built from 15 residues. J gave up 1 base and V 6 bases, and 5 bases lay outside the gene matches. From germline, CDR1 is MDHEN and CDR2 SYDVKM. In nucleotides, the CDR3 is TGTGCCAGCAGCCTCGCTAGCGGGGGCACAGATACGCAGTATTTT. Residues: CASSLASGGTDTQYF.

In this sample, this clonotype turned up a few times. The genes are TRBV29-1 and TRBJ1-4; weak D call: TRBD1 (5 bases). The CDR3 runs to 15 residues. Germline lookup yields CDR1 SQVTM and CDR2 ANQGSEA. The V end lost 1 base, the J end lost 5 bases, and 14 bases lay between the germline ends. This chain's CDR3 is CSVEVRDPGNEKLFF. In DNA form, the CDR3 reads TGCAGCGTTGAAGTCCGGGACCCTGGGAATGAAAAACTGTTTTTT.

This clonotype was seen many times. The CDR3 loop is CASKGLLYEQYF. CDR3 in DNA: TGTGCCAGCAAAGGACTTCTCTACGAGCAGTACTTC. V usage is TRBV6-1 and J usage is TRBJ2-7; maybe TRBD2 (5 bases). The CDR3 is 12 amino acids. V gave up 7 bases and J gave up 3 bases, with 10 bases separating them. In germline, CDR1 is MNHNS, CDR2 SASEGT.